These 20 T cell receptor beta chains share one sample of origin, sequenced in a study of blood T cell repertoires in COVID-19. Data came from immunoSEQ multiplex PCR; TCRdb stores just in-frame clones and leaves some out. The top ten hold 15% of the sample, which has 60,000 or so clones, more than 80% seen once. The sequenced material came from peripheral blood. The receptor source for this set is a man older than 75 with acute or convalescent COVID-19.

The gene calls are TRBV19 and TRBJ1-4; D call uncertain. V gave up 4 bases and J gave up 8 bases, with 14 bases separating them. This CDR3 comprises 14 residues. Germline CDR1 reads LNHDA; CDR2 reads SQIVND (reference sequence). The chain's CDR3 is CASSRTGYYEKLFF. The CDR3 region has the DNA TGTGCCAGTAGTAGGACGGGGTATTACGAAAAACTGTTTTTT. The full variable domain, in which reference TRBV19 and TRBJ1-4 provide the parts outside the CDR3, is DGGITQSPKYLFRKEGQNVTLSCEQNLNHDAMYWYRQDPGQGLRLIYYSQIVNDFQKGDIAEGYSVSREKKESFPLTVTSAQKNPTAFYLCASSRTGYYEKLFFGSGTQLSVL.

A note on this clone: The sample contains more than one DNA sequence encoding this CDR3. The chain joins TRBV7-9 to TRBJ2-7; tentative D call: TRBD1 (5 bases). Germline V gene data show CDR1 as SEHNR and CDR2 as FQNEAQ (reference sequence). This CDR3 spans 12 amino acids. V was pared by 5 bases and J by 4 bases, with 9 bases between. CDR3: CASSRQGYEQYF. The CDR3 DNA is TGTGCCAGCAGCCGTCAGGGATACGAGCAGTACTTC.

The J gene is TRBJ1-2, the V gene TRBV12-3 or TRBV12-4; D is unclear. The ends were cut back, 4 bases at V and 8 bases at J, with 11 bases in the middle. CDR3 length equals 12 residues. The chain's CDR3 is CASSSDGRGYTF. The CDR3 region has the DNA TGTGCCAGCAGTTCGGACGGGAGAGGCTACACCTTC.

The chain combines TRBV3-1 (or the pseudogene TRBV3-2) with TRBJ2-7; a possible D gene is TRBD2 (5 bases). The CDR3 is 12 amino acids. Germline assignment: CDR1 LGHDT and CDR2 YNNKEL (reference sequence). V was shortened by 4 bases and J by 6 bases, with 10 bases between the two germline ends. In nucleotides, the CDR3 is TGTGCCAGCAGCCTACTTCGGGGCGAGCAGTACTTC. Protein: CASSLLRGEQYF.

The genes are TRBV6-1 and TRBJ1-6, with D perhaps TRBD1 (5 bases). From germline, CDR1 is MNHNS and CDR2 SASEGT. CDR3 length: 16 residues. V lost 4 bases and J 0 bases, leaving 10 bases between the germline ends. The DNA of the CDR3 is TGTGCCAGCAGTGGCCAGGGAAGCTCCTATAATTCACCCCTCCACTTT. This gives the protein CASSGQGSSYNSPLHF.

This clone was detected once. The gene calls are TRBV6-5 and TRBJ2-5; 8 bases agree with TRBD1. The V segment lost 6 bases and the J segment 5 bases; nucleotides outside the gene matches: 5. The CDR3 contains 13 residues. Germline V gene sequence: CDR1 MNHEY, CDR2 SVGAGI. The CDR3 nucleotides are TGTGCCAGCAGATACAGACAGGGGGAGACCCAGTACTTC. It codes for CASRYRQGETQYF.

The rearrangement links TRBV11-2 to TRBJ2-7; 7 nucleotides line up with TRBD1. Germline-derived CDR1 and CDR2 are SGHAT and FQNNGV. CDR3 length: 13 amino acids. J gave up 1 base and V 9 bases, and 6 bases lay outside the gene matches. The CDR3 loop reads CASTDRLSYEQYF. CDR3 nucleotides: TGTGCCAGTACGGACAGGCTTTCCTACGAGCAGTACTTC.

The chain joins TRBV3-1 (or the pseudogene TRBV3-2) to TRBJ1-3; 9 bases align to TRBD1. This CDR3 region has 14 residues. Trimming took 4 bases from V and 2 from J; bases not matched to a gene: 0. Germline CDR1 and CDR2: LGHDT and YNNKEL (reference sequence). The CDR3 spells CASSRQGAGNTIYF. The CDR3 DNA is TGTGCCAGCAGCCGACAGGGGGCTGGAAACACCATATATTTT.

The chain links TRBV6-6 to TRBJ1-5, with 12 positions matching TRBD1. CDR1 is MNHNY and CDR2 is SVGAGI in the germline V gene (reference sequence). With 6 bases clipped from V and 2 bases from J, the junction kept 11 bases outside the gene matches. This CDR3 is built from 18 residues. Here the CDR3 reads CASRRVGQGARGNQPQHF. As DNA, the CDR3 is TGTGCCAGCAGACGAGTGGGACAGGGGGCGCGAGGCAATCAGCCCCAGCATTTT.

This clone appeared a single time. V is TRBV2 and J is TRBJ1-2; a weak D match, TRBD1 (5 bases). This CDR3 has 12 amino acids. CDR1 and CDR2 from the germline V gene are SNHLY and FYNNEI. The V and J ends lost 6 bases and 7 bases respectively, with 12 bases between them. The CDR3 DNA sequence: TGTGCCAGCAGCCCTCTGGGGGGTGGCTACACCTTC. It encodes CASSPLGGGYTF.

V gene TRBV2 combines with J gene TRBJ2-5, with TRBD2 matching 8 bases. The length of the CDR3 is 13 residues. The J segment lost 5 bases and the V segment lost 3 bases, leaving 2 bases of the junction unmatched. Germline V gives CDR1 SNHLY, CDR2 FYNNEI. CDR3 sequence: CASSDRLAETQYF. In DNA, the CDR3 is TGTGCCAGCAGTGACAGACTAGCGGAGACCCAGTACTTC.

The CDR3 DNA is TGTGCCAGCCTTCATAGCGGTTCAGCTAGCACAGATACGCAGTATTTT. Translating it yields CASLHSGSASTDTQYF. The genes are TRBV6-6 and TRBJ2-3; a possible D gene is TRBD2 (6 bases). This CDR3 spans 16 amino acids. Germline V gene data show CDR1 as MNHNY and CDR2 as SVGAGI (reference sequence). Trimming shortened V by 8 bases and J by 0 bases, and 18 bases separated the two germline ends.

The chain recombines TRBV7-9 with TRBJ2-2, with 10 nucleotides matching TRBD2. V lost 6 bases to trimming and J lost 6 bases; unmatched junction nucleotides: 4. Germline V CDR1 and CDR2: SEHNR, FQNEAQ (reference sequence). This CDR3 has 14 amino acids. The CDR3 nucleotides read TGTGCCAGCAGGAGCGGGGGGGCCTCCGGGGAGCTGTTTTTT. Its translation is CASRSGGASGELFF.

The chain links TRBV19 to TRBJ2-1, with 12 bases fitting TRBD2. The length of the CDR3 is 13 residues. Germline V gives CDR1 LNHDA, CDR2 SQIVND (reference sequence). V shed 7 bases and J 9 bases; nucleotides not matched to a gene: 4. The DNA of the CDR3 is TGTGCCAGTACTAGCGGGGGGGCGGCTGAGCAGTTCTTC. This encodes CASTSGGAAEQFF.

The chain combines TRBV10-3 with TRBJ2-7; 11 nucleotides align to TRBD2. The CDR3 is made up of 16 amino acids. The germline CDR1 and CDR2 sequences are ENHRY and SYGVKD. J was trimmed by 4 bases and V by 2 bases; bases with no gene match: 7. CDR3 sequence (DNA): TGTGCCATCAGTGAGGATATAGCGGGGGGGCGTTACGAGCAGTACTTC. It codes for CAISEDIAGGRYEQYF.

The chain has TRBV19 and TRBJ1-2; TRBD1 might be the D (6 bases). V was clipped by 3 bases and J by 4 bases, with 12 bases between them. This CDR3 has 14 amino acids. The germline V gene has CDR1 LNHDA and CDR2 SQIVND (reference sequence). The CDR3, as DNA: TGTGCCAGTAGTATCCCAGGGGCCGGCTATGGCTACACCTTC. It yields the protein CASSIPGAGYGYTF.

The genes are TRBV10-2 and TRBJ2-2, with D maybe TRBD2 (5 bases). Trimming pared 7 bases from V and 5 bases from J, leaving 17 bases between. The CDR3 is 15 residues long. Looked up from germline, CDR1 is WSHSY and CDR2 is SAAADI. CDR3 sequence (DNA): TGCGCCAGCATAAAGGCAACTAGTGGTACCGGGGAGCTGTTTTTT. It yields the protein CASIKATSGTGELFF.

This clone was seen just once. The chain combines TRBV12-5 with TRBJ2-6; 7 bases are shared with TRBD2. V shed 4 bases and J 0 bases; nucleotides not matched to a gene: 9. Germline-derived CDR1 and CDR2 are LGHNT and FRNRAP. The CDR3 is 18 residues long. CDR3: CASGSIRGGISGANVLTF. CDR3 coding DNA: TGTGCTAGTGGTTCCATCCGGGGAGGGATCTCTGGGGCCAACGTCCTGACTTTC.

The rearrangement joins TRBV7-9 to TRBJ1-1; tentative D call: TRBD1 (6 bases). Trimming took off 2 bases at V and 13 bases at J, with 14 bases between the two ends. The CDR3 runs to 12 residues. Germline values: CDR1 SEHNR, CDR2 FQNEAQ (reference sequence). CDR3 in amino acids: CASSLLQGSSFF. The CDR3 nucleotides are TGTGCCAGCAGCTTATTACAGGGTTCCAGTTTCTTT.

Relative to its sample, this clone is medium-sized. The chain couples TRBV7-9 to TRBJ1-1, with TRBD1 matching 7 bases. Germline V gene lookup returns CDR1 SEHNR and CDR2 FQNEAQ (reference sequence). V shed 1 base and J 8 bases; nucleotides not matched to a gene: 4. The CDR3 totals 13 residues. This chain's CDR3 is CASSLGSTGEAFF. CDR3 DNA: TGTGCCAGCAGCTTAGGGTCGACAGGGGAAGCTTTCTTT.